This TCR beta chain was obtained from a study of blood T cell repertoires in COVID-19. About the study: T cells, B-cell-depleted T cells, or PBMCs supplied cDNA or gDNA.

Cohort assignment relied on participant-reported clinical history. TCRdb keeps only in-frame clones here, not all; method: immunoSEQ multiplex PCR. The repertoire holds 300,000 to 450,000 clones, about 90% seen once, with 1% to 1.5% in the top ten. V was pared by 2 bases and J by 5 bases, with 12 bases between. Germline loops: CDR1 MRHNA, CDR2 SNTAGT. The CDR3 sequence is 14 residues long. The source of this sequence is a young man who had recovered from COVID-19. Input material: PBMCs or T cells enriched from blood (not recorded which). The chain couples TRBV6-4 to TRBJ1-1; D remains ambiguous. The CDR3 bases are TGTGCCAGCAGTGACACCTCGCGAGGGACTGAAGCTTTCTTT. Encoded protein: CASSDTSRGTEAFF.